The 9 T cell receptor beta chains listed next were all sequenced from one sample in a study of blood T cell repertoires in COVID-19. Produced via immunoSEQ multiplex PCR; TCRdb's table is partial and in-frame only. The data hold about 130,000 clones, with just under 85% observed a single time. The sequenced sample consisted of peripheral blood. These TCRs come from an elderly woman with acute or convalescent COVID-19.

This clone was counted only a few times. The chain links TRBV12-5 to TRBJ1-2; unclear D gene. Germline CDR1 reads LGHNT; CDR2 reads FRNRAP. V dropped 2 bases and J dropped 3 bases, with 13 bases sitting between them. This CDR3 comprises 15 residues. The CDR3 region has the DNA TGTGCTAGTGGTTTGTGGACGGGAGGCGACTATGGCTACACCTTC. Amino acid sequence: CASGLWTGGDYGYTF.

The chain combines TRBV6-5 with TRBJ2-7; D is perhaps TRBD1 (6 bases). The CDR3 runs 14 residues. Trimming took 4 bases from V and 6 from J, leaving 16 bases between them. Germline values: CDR1 MNHEY, CDR2 SVGAGI. The CDR3 protein is CASSSWTQGLEQYF. The DNA for the CDR3 is TGTGCCAGCAGTTCTTGGACCCAGGGGCTCGAGCAGTACTTC.

The gene calls are TRBV5-1 and TRBJ1-1; D is undetermined. V was clipped by 3 bases and J by 3 bases, with 9 bases between them. From germline, CDR1 is SGHRS and CDR2 YFSETQ. The length of the CDR3 is 13 residues. The CDR3 nucleotides are TGCGCCAGCAGCTCAACAATCGACACTGAAGCTTTCTTT. Translation: CASSSTIDTEAFF. The variable domain in full, completed from reference TRBV5-1 and TRBJ1-1, reads KAGVTQTPRYLIKTRGQQVTLSCSPISGHRSVSWYQQTPGQGLQFLFEYFSETQRNKGNFPGRFSGRQFSNSRSEMNVSTLELGDSALYLCASSSTIDTEAFFGQGTRLTVV.

The chain employs TRBV5-6 and TRBJ1-1, with TRBD1 identical over 7 bases. CDR1 is SGHDT and CDR2 is YYEEEE in the germline V gene. The CDR3 runs 15 residues. Germline trimming cut 1 base from V and 2 bases from J; bases unmatched to any gene: 5. The CDR3 DNA reads TGTGCCAGCAGCTTGTCGGGACAGACTAACACTGAAGCTTTCTTT. It specifies CASSLSGQTNTEAFF.

Remarks on this clone: The same CDR3 arises from other DNA sequences in this sample as well. This sequence joins TRBV27 and TRBJ2-2, with 8 bases that match TRBD2. The ends lost 4 bases at V and 4 bases at J; junction bases unmatched: 14. Germline loops: CDR1 MNHEY, CDR2 SMNVEV (reference sequence). The CDR3 sequence is 18 residues long. Here the CDR3 DNA reads TGTGCCAGCAGTTCCCCGGGATTAGCGGGGTTTGGCACCGGGGAGCTGTTTTTT. Its protein product is CASSSPGLAGFGTGELFF.

V is TRBV6-6 and J is TRBJ1-1, with D possibly matching TRBD1 (6 bases). The germline V gene encodes CDR1 MNHNY and CDR2 SVGAGI (reference sequence). This CDR3 is 15 amino acids long. V was shortened by 0 bases and J by 5 bases, with 13 bases between the two germline ends. DNA for the CDR3: TGTGCCAGCAGTTACTCTCGGACAGTATGGACTGAAGCTTTCTTT. Its translation is CASSYSRTVWTEAFF.

At least ten counts were recorded for this clone. The CDR3 reads CASSQSAVGGTEAFF. CDR3 bases: TGCGCCAGCAGCCAGTCAGCCGTGGGGGGCACTGAAGCTTTCTTT. The genes are TRBV4-3 and TRBJ1-1; perhaps TRBD1 as D (5 bases). There are 15 residues in the CDR3. Germline CDR1 LGHNA, CDR2 YSLEER. Trimming left V 3 bases short and J 4 bases short, with 15 bases between.

The rearrangement uses TRBV19 and TRBJ2-2; D perhaps matches TRBD2 (6 bases). V lost 5 bases, J lost 0 bases, and 10 bases lay in between. The CDR3 runs 15 residues. Germline CDR1 reads LNHDA; CDR2 reads SQIVND (reference sequence). CDR3 residues: CASSEWGANTGELFF. The CDR3 region has the DNA TGTGCCAGTAGTGAATGGGGGGCGAACACCGGGGAGCTGTTTTTT.

The J gene is TRBJ2-7, the V gene TRBV4-1; 7 positions match TRBD1. Germline V gene sequence: CDR1 MGHRA, CDR2 YSYEKL. The CDR3 is made up of 14 amino acids. J gave up 0 bases and V 5 bases, and 4 bases lay outside the gene matches. Here the CDR3 reads CASSGTGASYEQYF. The CDR3 region has the DNA TGCGCCAGCAGCGGAACAGGGGCCTCCTACGAGCAGTACTTC.